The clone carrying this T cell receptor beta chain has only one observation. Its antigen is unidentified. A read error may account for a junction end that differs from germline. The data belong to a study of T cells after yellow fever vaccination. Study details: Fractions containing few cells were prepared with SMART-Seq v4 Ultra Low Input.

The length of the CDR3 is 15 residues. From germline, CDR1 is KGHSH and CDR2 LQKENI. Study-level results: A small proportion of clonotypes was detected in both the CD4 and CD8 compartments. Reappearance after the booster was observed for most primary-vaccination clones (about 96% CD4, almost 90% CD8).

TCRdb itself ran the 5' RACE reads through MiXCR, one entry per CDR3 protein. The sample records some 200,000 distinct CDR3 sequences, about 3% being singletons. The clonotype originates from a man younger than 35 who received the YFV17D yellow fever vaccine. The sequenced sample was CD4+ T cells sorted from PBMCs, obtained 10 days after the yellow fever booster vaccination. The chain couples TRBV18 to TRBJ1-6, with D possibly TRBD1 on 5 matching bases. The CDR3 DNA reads TGTGCCAGCACACCAGGGATGGTGGGTTTTTCAACCCTCCACTTT. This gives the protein CASTPGMVGFSTLHF.